The clone carrying this T cell receptor (delta chain) was observed a handful of times. Its antigen is undetermined. Vdelta1+ thymocyte sorts reached between roughly 96% and 99.6% purity. Sequences come from RNA converted to cDNA by reverse transcription. CDR3 amplicons came from multiplex PCR with pooled V-gene forward and constant-region reverse primers. TCRdb re-identified clones in the multiplex PCR reads via CATT. The table has about 55,000 delta-chain clones, 15% to 20% seen once. These data belong to a study of Vδ1+ human thymocytes. Whole-study results and caveats: Thymic delta-chain repertoires held 15% to 20% Vdelta2 sequences and few Vdelta3, despite high sort purity. Thymic TRG and TRD repertoires appeared highly polyclonal, with Gaussian CDR3 length distributions.

CDR1 is TSWWSYY and CDR2 is QGS in the germline V gene. This CDR3 is 22 amino acids long. V lost 1 base and J lost 2; bases outside the gene matches: 19. The receptor's source is a boy younger than two who had congenital heart surgery. The V and J genes are TRDV1 and TRDJ1; 13 bases align to TRDD3. Sequences were obtained from Vdelta1+ gamma-delta thymocytes from the thymus. The subset is: FACS-sorted CD3+ TCRalphabeta- TCRVdelta1+ TCRVdelta2- thymocytes. CDR3: CALGEPHLPKGYWGIRTDKLIF. In DNA, the CDR3 is TGTGCTCTTGGGGAACCCCACCTTCCTAAGGGGTACTGGGGGATACGGACCGATAAACTCATCTTT.